The entry below gives a single T cell receptor (beta chain) sequence along with its context. Antigen unknown. This sample was taken from a study of OX40 agonist ivuxolimab in advanced cancers. Findings and caveats of the study: Partial responders receiving 0.1-3.0 mg/kg showed among the lowest clonal expansion. Also present in some nonresponders was a low level of normalized T-cell clonal expansion. The antigen specificity of the peripheral T cells (those that were expanded) was not determined.

V lost 2 bases and J 6 bases, leaving 11 bases between the germline ends. In germline, CDR1 is MNHNY, CDR2 SVGAGI (reference sequence). The CDR3 length is 15 residues. The protocol was immunoSEQ multiplex PCR, while the TCRdb copy is restricted to in-frame clones and leaves out a portion. The sample consists of more than 20,000 clones, about 88% of them appearing once. The chain uses TRBV6-6 and TRBJ1-6; D is perhaps TRBD1 (5 bases). The sequence came from an adult with an advanced solid tumor such as melanoma, head and neck, liver or kidney cancer. The input for sequencing was CD4+ or CD8+ T cells sorted from blood, taken in a trial of the OX40 agonist ivuxolimab. This CDR3 reads CASSYGSGSNSPLHF. Written as DNA, the CDR3 is TGTGCCAGCAGTTACGGATCAGGGTCTAATTCACCCCTCCACTTT.